One sample yielded the 11 T cell receptor beta chains listed below, sequenced in a study of shared clonotypes between healthy human individuals. Clones were sequenced by immunoSEQ multiplex PCR, and TCRdb holds only the in-frame ones, with some missing. This table holds 2.3 million or so clones, approximately 93% found once. The sequencing input was naive CD4+ T cells from PBMCs. Subset described: CD45RA+ positively selected. All receptors derive from a man younger than 35 in good health. Some clones in this sample may be carry-over from other donors' samples.

The gene calls are TRBV5-6 and TRBJ1-3; perhaps TRBD1 as D (5 bases). The CDR3 has 15 residues. Germline V gene lookup returns CDR1 SGHDT and CDR2 YYEEEE. The V and J ends lost 2 bases and 6 bases respectively, with 15 bases between them. In DNA form, the CDR3 reads TGTGCCAGCAGCTTACCCGGGACGAGGCTAAACACCATATATTTT. Amino acids: CASSLPGTRLNTIYF.

The rearrangement links TRBV7-9 to TRBJ2-3; 8 bases map to TRBD1. Germline loops: CDR1 SEHNR, CDR2 FQNEAQ (reference sequence). The CDR3 loop spans 17 amino acids. The junction had 10 bases not matched to a gene; V was cut back by 5 bases and J by 0 bases. The CDR3 bases are TGTGCCAGCAGCCAACGGACAGGGTTGACTAGCACAGATACGCAGTATTTT. Amino acids: CASSQRTGLTSTDTQYF. Drawing the rest from reference TRBV7-9 and TRBJ2-3, the complete variable domain is DTGVSQNPRHKITKRGQNVTFRCDPISEHNRLYWYRQTLGQGPEFLTYFQNEAQLEKSRLLSDRFSAERPKGSFSTLEIQRTEQGDSAMYLCASSQRTGLTSTDTQYFGPGTRLTVL.

The table lists this clone with a count of one. The same CDR3 is also encoded by other DNA sequences in this sample. The chain employs TRBV5-1 and TRBJ1-2; D gene unclear. Germline CDR1 reads SGHRS; CDR2 reads YFSETQ. The V end was cut by 4 bases, the J end by 4 bases, with 8 bases between. The CDR3 covers 12 residues. Written as DNA, the CDR3 is TGCGCCAGCAGCCCCGGTGGCTATGGCTACACCTTC. Amino acids: CASSPGGYGYTF.

The genes are TRBV6-5 and TRBJ1-1, with 8 nucleotides matching TRBD1. The length of the CDR3 is 15 residues. CDR1 is MNHEY and CDR2 is SVGAGI in the germline V gene. The trim removed 6 bases at V and 1 base at J, leaving 7 bases unmatched. The CDR3 sequence: CASRKPGQANTEAFF. The CDR3 coding sequence is TGTGCCAGCAGGAAACCGGGACAGGCGAACACTGAAGCTTTCTTT.

The V call is TRBV7-2, the J call TRBJ2-3; 7 nucleotides align to TRBD1. CDR1 is SGHTA and CDR2 is FQGNSA in the germline V gene. CDR3 length: 12 residues. Unmatched junction bases numbered 5, after V lost 5 bases and J lost 9 bases. The CDR3 sequence: CASSRDRVTQYF. CDR3 bases: TGTGCCAGCAGCCGTGACAGGGTCACGCAGTATTTT.

The gene calls are TRBV9 and TRBJ1-2, with 9 bases that match TRBD1. The germline V gene has CDR1 SGDLS and CDR2 YYNGEE. The CDR3 runs 14 residues. J lost 4 bases, V lost 3 bases, and 4 bases had no gene match. CDR3 sequence reads: CASSEQGASYGYTF. The CDR3 nucleotides read TGTGCCAGCAGCGAACAGGGGGCTTCCTATGGCTACACCTTC. The variable domain in full, with the rest retrieved from reference TRBV9 and TRBJ1-2, is DSGVTQTPKHLITATGQRVTLRCSPRSGDLSVYWYQQSLDQGLQFLIQYYNGEERAKGNILERFSAQQFPDLHSELNLSSLELGDSALYFCASSEQGASYGYTFGSGTRLTVV.

This clone was found a few times. V is TRBV7-2 and J is TRBJ2-1; 7 bases map to TRBD2. The V and J ends lost 3 bases and 5 bases, in that order; junction bases with no gene match: 10. In germline, CDR1 is SGHTA, CDR2 FQGNSA. The CDR3 is 16 residues long. CDR3: CASSFQVRERNNEQFF. The CDR3 region has the DNA TGTGCCAGCAGCTTCCAAGTGCGGGAGAGGAACAATGAGCAGTTCTTC.

This chain links TRBV4-1 with TRBJ2-1; D may be TRBD1 (5 bases). CDR1 is MGHRA, CDR2 YSYEKL, per germline. The CDR3 spans 16 residues. Trimming took off 4 bases at V and 9 bases at J, with 22 bases between the two ends. CDR3 region: CASSPNRLTTGSEQFF. CDR3 sequence (DNA): TGCGCCAGCAGCCCCAACAGGCTCACCACGGGCAGTGAGCAGTTCTTC.

The chain joins TRBV9 to TRBJ2-7; 7 bases agree with TRBD1. This CDR3 region has 14 residues. CDR1 and CDR2 (germline): SGDLS, YYNGEE. Trimming removed 2 bases from V and 10 bases from J; junction bases left unmatched: 12. CDR3 DNA sequence: TGTGCCAGCAGCGTCTATGCCACTACAGGGGAACAGTACTTC. This translates into CASSVYATTGEQYF.

The chain couples TRBV28 to TRBJ2-4; 7 bases map to TRBD2. The CDR3 contains 22 residues. Trimming cost V 4 bases and J 0 bases; bases outside gene matches: 24. Germline CDR1 MDHEN, CDR2 SYDVKM. The CDR3: CASSSPFPKEGLDFLAKNIQYF. CDR3 bases: TGTGCCAGCAGTTCCCCCTTCCCCAAGGAAGGACTAGACTTCCTAGCCAAAAACATTCAGTACTTC.

A word on this clone: Other DNA sequences in this specimen translate into the identical CDR3. The rearrangement links TRBV6-5 to TRBJ2-3, with D perhaps matching TRBD1 (6 bases). V was shortened by 3 bases and J by 1 base, with 11 bases between the two germline ends. The CDR3 contains 15 residues. Germline V gives CDR1 MNHEY, CDR2 SVGAGI. The CDR3 reads CASSYGAGGTDTQYF. CDR3 DNA sequence: TGTGCCAGCAGTTATGGGGCAGGGGGCACAGATACGCAGTATTTT.